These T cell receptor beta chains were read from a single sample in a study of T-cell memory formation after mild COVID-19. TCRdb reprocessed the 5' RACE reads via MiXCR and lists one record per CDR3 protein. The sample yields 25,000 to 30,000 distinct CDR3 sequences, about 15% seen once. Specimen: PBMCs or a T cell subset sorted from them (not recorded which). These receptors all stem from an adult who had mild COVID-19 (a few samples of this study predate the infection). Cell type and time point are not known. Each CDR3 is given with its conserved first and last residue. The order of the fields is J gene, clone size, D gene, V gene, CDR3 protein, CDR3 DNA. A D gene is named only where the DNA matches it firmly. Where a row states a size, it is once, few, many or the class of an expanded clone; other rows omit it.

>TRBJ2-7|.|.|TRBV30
CAGDMAYEQYF
TGTGCCGGGGATATGGCCTACGAGCAGTACTTC
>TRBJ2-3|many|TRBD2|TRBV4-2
CASSQDLAGVTDTQYF
TGTGCCAGCAGCCAAGACCTAGCGGGGGTCACAGATACGCAGTATTTT
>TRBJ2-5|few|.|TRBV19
CASSRTGSQETQYF
TGTGCCAGTAGTCGGACTGGCAGCCAAGAGACCCAGTACTTC
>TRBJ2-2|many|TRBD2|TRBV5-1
CASSETLAGRELFF
TGCGCCAGCAGCGAGACACTAGCGGGGAGGGAGCTGTTTTTT
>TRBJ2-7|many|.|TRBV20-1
CSARGESSYEQYF
TGCAGTGCTAGAGGGGAGAGCTCCTACGAGCAGTACTTC
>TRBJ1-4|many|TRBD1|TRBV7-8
CASSSNRGRNEKLFF
TGTGCCAGCAGCTCAAACAGGGGGCGGAATGAAAAACTGTTTTTT
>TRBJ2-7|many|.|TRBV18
CASSPGGTYEQYF
TGTGCCAGCTCACCAGGGGGAACCTACGAGCAGTACTTC
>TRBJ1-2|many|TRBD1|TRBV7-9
CASSYRQGENGYTF
TGTGCCAGCAGCTACCGACAGGGAGAGAATGGCTACACCTTC
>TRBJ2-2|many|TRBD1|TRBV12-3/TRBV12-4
CASSLYRGPRDTGELFF
TGTGCCAGCAGTCTATACAGGGGGCCAAGGGACACCGGGGAGCTGTTTTTT
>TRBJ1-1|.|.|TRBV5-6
CASRLGSEAFF
TGTGCCAGCAGGCTGGGAAGTGAAGCTTTCTTT
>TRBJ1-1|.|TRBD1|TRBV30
CAWSVNRGTEAFF
TGTGCCTGGAGCGTTAACAGGGGAACTGAAGCTTTCTTT
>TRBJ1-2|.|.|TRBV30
CAWKGQWRAYGYTF
TGTGCCTGGAAAGGGCAGTGGAGGGCCTATGGCTACACCTTC
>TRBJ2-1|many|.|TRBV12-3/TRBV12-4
CASSFGGTYNEQFF
TGTGCCAGCAGTTTCGGCGGAACCTACAATGAGCAGTTCTTC
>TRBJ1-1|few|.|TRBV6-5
CASSYSRGLNTEAFF
TGTGCCAGCAGTTACTCACGGGGGCTGAACACTGAAGCTTTCTTT
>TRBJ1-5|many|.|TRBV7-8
CASSLKEQGGQPQHF
TGTGCCAGCAGCTTGAAGGAGCAGGGAGGACAGCCCCAGCATTTT
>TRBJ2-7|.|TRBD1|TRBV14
CASSRDRVRSYEQYF
TGTGCCAGCAGCCGGGACAGGGTACGCTCCTACGAGCAGTACTTC
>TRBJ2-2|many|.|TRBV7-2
CASSPRPGTGELFF
TGTGCCAGCAGCCCCCGCCCCGGAACCGGGGAGCTGTTTTTT
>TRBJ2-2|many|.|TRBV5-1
CASRLSATNTGELFF
TGCGCCAGCAGACTTAGCGCTACGAACACCGGGGAGCTGTTTTTT
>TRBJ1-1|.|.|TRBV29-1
CSSPGGLGTEAFF
TGCAGCTCACCGGGAGGGCTCGGCACTGAAGCTTTCTTT
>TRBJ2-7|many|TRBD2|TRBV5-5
CASRPSGRAYEQYF
TGTGCCAGCAGGCCTAGCGGGAGGGCCTACGAGCAGTACTTC
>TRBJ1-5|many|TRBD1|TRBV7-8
CASSPGQGNQPQHF
TGCGCCAGCAGCCCAGGACAGGGTAATCAGCCCCAGCATTTT
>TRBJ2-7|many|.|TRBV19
CASSTQGTSYEQYF
TGTGCCAGTAGTACACAGGGTACCTCCTACGAGCAGTACTTC
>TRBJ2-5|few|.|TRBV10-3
CAIRTDAGLDRETQYF
TGTGCCATCAGGACCGATGCGGGCCTGGATCGTGAGACCCAGTACTTC
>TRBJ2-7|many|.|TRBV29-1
CSVGDSYEQYF
TGCAGCGTGGGGGACTCCTACGAGCAGTACTTC
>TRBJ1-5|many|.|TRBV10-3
CAISEGTLRPQHF
TGTGCCATCAGTGAGGGGACGCTCCGGCCCCAGCATTTT
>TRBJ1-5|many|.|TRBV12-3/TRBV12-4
CASSRSDVGPGQPQHF
TGTGCCAGCAGCCGAAGTGACGTGGGCCCAGGGCAGCCCCAGCATTTT
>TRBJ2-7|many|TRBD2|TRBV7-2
CASSPYTSGTNEQYF
TGTGCCAGCAGCCCATACACTAGCGGGACGAACGAGCAGTACTTC
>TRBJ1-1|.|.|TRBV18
CASSPPGGANTEAFF
TGTGCCAGCTCACCACCGGGAGGGGCGAACACTGAAGCTTTCTTT
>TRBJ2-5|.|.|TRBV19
CASSIDQETQYF
TGTGCCAGTAGTATAGACCAAGAGACCCAGTACTTC
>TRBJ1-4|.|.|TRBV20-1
CSARWLGLHEKLFF
TGCAGTGCTAGGTGGCTCGGGCTTCATGAAAAACTGTTTTTT
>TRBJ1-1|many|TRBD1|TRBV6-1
CASSDETGRPLRNTEAFF
TGTGCCAGCAGTGACGAGACAGGGAGGCCCTTGAGGAACACTGAAGCTTTCTTT
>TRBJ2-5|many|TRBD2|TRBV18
CASSPQLAGRTYQETQYF
TGTGCCAGCTCACCACAACTAGCGGGGCGTACGTACCAAGAGACCCAGTACTTC
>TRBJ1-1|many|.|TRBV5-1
CASSLRAVRGVTEAFF
TGCGCCAGCAGCTTAAGGGCAGTACGGGGAGTCACTGAAGCTTTCTTT
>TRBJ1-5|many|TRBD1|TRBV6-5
CASSYQGRTGAYVWPQHF
TGTGCCAGCAGTTACCAGGGAAGGACAGGGGCTTATGTTTGGCCCCAGCATTTT
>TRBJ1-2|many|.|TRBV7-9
CASSTDGPYGYTF
TGTGCCAGCAGCACCGACGGACCCTATGGCTACACCTTC
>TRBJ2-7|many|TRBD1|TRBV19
CATTPQGRTYEQYF
TGTGCCACCACACCACAGGGGCGGACCTACGAGCAGTACTTC
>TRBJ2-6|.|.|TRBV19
CATHQGSPGANVLTF
TGTGCCACCCATCAGGGTTCTCCTGGGGCCAACGTCCTGACTTTC
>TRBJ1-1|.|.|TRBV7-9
CAIRDQNTEAFF
TGTGCCATCCGTGATCAGAACACTGAAGCTTTCTTT
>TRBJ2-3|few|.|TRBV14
CASSQGIRSDTQYF
TGTGCCAGCAGCCAAGGGATACGCTCAGATACGCAGTATTTT
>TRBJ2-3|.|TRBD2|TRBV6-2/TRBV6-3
CASSQRSKTSGSTDTQYF
TGTGCCAGCAGTCAAAGAAGTAAGACTAGCGGTTCAACAGATACGCAGTATTTT
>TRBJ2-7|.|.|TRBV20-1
CSASLHEQYF
TGCAGTGCTAGTTTACACGAGCAGTACTTC
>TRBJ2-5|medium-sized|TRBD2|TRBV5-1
CASSSKRGGRETQYF
TGCGCCAGCAGCTCCAAGCGGGGGGGACGAGAGACCCAGTACTTC
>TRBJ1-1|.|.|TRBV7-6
CASSPILGRNTEAFF
TGTGCCAGCAGTCCCATCTTGGGAAGGAACACTGAAGCTTTCTTT
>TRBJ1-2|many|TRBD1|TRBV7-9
CASSSGQGTVGYTF
TGTGCCAGCAGCTCGGGACAGGGGACGGTTGGCTACACCTTC
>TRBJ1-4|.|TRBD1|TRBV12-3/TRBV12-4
CASTLTGTGKKLFF
TGTGCCAGCACTCTGACCGGGACAGGCAAAAAACTGTTTTTT
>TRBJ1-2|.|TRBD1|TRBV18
CASSPLGQGNYGYTF
TGTGCCAGCTCACCGCTCGGACAGGGAAACTATGGCTACACCTTC
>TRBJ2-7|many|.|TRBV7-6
CASSPSALSSYEQYF
TGTGCCAGCAGCCCATCGGCCCTAAGCTCCTACGAGCAGTACTTC
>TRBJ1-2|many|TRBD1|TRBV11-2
CASSPVRGQGTAGYTF
TGTGCCAGCAGCCCCGTGAGGGGACAGGGAACGGCTGGCTACACCTTC
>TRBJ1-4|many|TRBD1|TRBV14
CASSRRTGLNEKLFF
TGTGCCAGCAGCCGACGGACAGGACTTAATGAAAAACTGTTTTTT
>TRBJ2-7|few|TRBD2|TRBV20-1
CSARSTSGRADGYEQYF
TGCAGTGCTAGATCCACTAGCGGGAGGGCCGACGGCTACGAGCAGTACTTC
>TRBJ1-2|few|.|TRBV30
CAWSVDRLYGYTF
TGTGCCTGGAGTGTAGACCGCCTCTATGGCTACACCTTC
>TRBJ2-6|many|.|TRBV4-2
CASSQEGGSGANVLTF
TGTGCCAGCAGCCAAGAAGGGGGTTCTGGGGCCAACGTCCTGACTTTC
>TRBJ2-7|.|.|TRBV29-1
CSVGDVPYEVYF
TGCAGCGTTGGGGACGTCCCCTACGAGGTGTACTTC
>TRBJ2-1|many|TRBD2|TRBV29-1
CSAYWVGLADYNEQFF
TGCAGCGCTTACTGGGTGGGACTAGCGGACTACAATGAGCAGTTCTTC
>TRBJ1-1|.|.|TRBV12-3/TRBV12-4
CASRFGIHAEAFF
TGTGCCAGCCGGTTTGGGATTCACGCTGAAGCTTTCTTT
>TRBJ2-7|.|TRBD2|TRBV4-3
CASSQDALAGVVYF
TGCGCCAGCAGCCAAGATGCGCTAGCGGGAGTGGTATACTTC